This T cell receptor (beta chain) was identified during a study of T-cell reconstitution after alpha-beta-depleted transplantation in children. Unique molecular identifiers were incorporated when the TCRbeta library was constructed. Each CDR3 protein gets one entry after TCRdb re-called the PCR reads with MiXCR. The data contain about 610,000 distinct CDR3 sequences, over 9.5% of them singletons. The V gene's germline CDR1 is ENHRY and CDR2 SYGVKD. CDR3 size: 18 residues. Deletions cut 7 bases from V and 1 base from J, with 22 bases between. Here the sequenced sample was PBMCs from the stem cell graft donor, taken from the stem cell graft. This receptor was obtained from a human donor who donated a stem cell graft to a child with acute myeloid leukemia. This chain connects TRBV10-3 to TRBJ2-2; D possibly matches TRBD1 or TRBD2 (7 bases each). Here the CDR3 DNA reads TGTGCCATCAAGGGGGGGACAGTTCAAGGGCTGAACACCGGGGAGCTGTTTTTT. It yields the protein CAIKGGTVQGLNTGELFF.